This is a list of T cell receptor beta chains from one sample in a study of identifying expanded T cells in peripheral blood. Assay: immunoSEQ multiplex PCR; the TCRdb copy retains only in-frame clones and omits some. Here the sample spans tens of thousands of clones, about four fifths being singletons. Sequenced material: blood. The receptors here all came from a person aged 18 to 70 in good health. Both conserved end residues are part of each CDR3. A D gene is named only where the DNA matches it firmly. Some rows mark clone size as missing; the rest say once, few, many or name a class of expanded clone.

J: TRBJ2-1
D: TRBD2
V: TRBV6-1
size: .
CDR3: CASSVSSTSYTYNEQFF
DNA: TGTGCCAGCAGTGTATCCTCGACTAGCTATACCTACAATGAGCAGTTCTTC

J: TRBJ2-7
D: .
V: TRBV28
size: .
CDR3: CASSLGFYEQYF
DNA: TGTGCCAGCAGTTTAGGGTTTTACGAGCAGTACTTC

J: TRBJ1-1
D: TRBD1
V: TRBV6-1
size: .
CDR3: CASSGGTGGKAFF
DNA: TGTGCCAGCAGTGGGGGGACAGGGGGCAAAGCTTTCTTT

J: TRBJ2-1
D: TRBD2
V: TRBV7-2
size: .
CDR3: CASSLEASGSSYNEQFF
DNA: TGTGCCAGCAGCTTAGAGGCTAGCGGGAGCTCCTACAATGAGCAGTTCTTC

J: TRBJ2-1
D: .
V: TRBV28
size: .
CDR3: CASSAVTNEQFF
DNA: TGTGCCAGCAGTGCCGTAACTAATGAGCAGTTCTTC

J: TRBJ2-5
D: TRBD1
V: TRBV5-1
size: .
CDR3: CASSLGTAERETQYF
DNA: TGCGCCAGCAGCTTAGGGACAGCAGAAAGAGAGACCCAGTACTTC

J: TRBJ2-7
D: .
V: TRBV15
size: few
CDR3: CATSRVDSYEQYF
DNA: TGTGCCACCAGCAGGGTCGACAGCTACGAGCAGTACTTC

J: TRBJ2-7
D: .
V: TRBV30
size: .
CDR3: CAWSVLQRFDSYEQYF
DNA: TGTGCCTGGAGTGTACTTCAACGGTTTGACTCCTACGAGCAGTACTTC

J: TRBJ2-3
D: .
V: TRBV28
size: .
CDR3: CASSSPPIMTDTQYF
DNA: TGTGCCAGCAGTTCCCCCCCCATAATGACAGATACGCAGTATTTT

J: TRBJ1-3
D: .
V: TRBV19
size: .
CDR3: CASQRGDANSGNTIYF
DNA: TGTGCCAGTCAAAGGGGAGACGCCAACTCTGGAAACACCATATATTTT

J: TRBJ1-2
D: TRBD1
V: TRBV28
size: .
CDR3: CASSLFYRGKNYGYTF
DNA: TGTGCCAGCAGTTTATTTTACAGGGGGAAAAACTATGGCTACACCTTC

J: TRBJ1-1
D: TRBD1
V: TRBV6-1
size: .
CDR3: CASSGGQMNTEAFF
DNA: TGTGCCAGCAGTGGGGGACAGATGAACACTGAAGCTTTCTTT

J: TRBJ2-7
D: TRBD2
V: TRBV5-1
size: .
CDR3: CASSSAGGSYEQYF
DNA: TGCGCCAGCAGCTCAGCGGGAGGGAGCTACGAGCAGTACTTC

J: TRBJ2-5
D: TRBD1
V: TRBV5-1
size: .
CDR3: CASSPTGGAETQYF
DNA: TGCGCCAGCAGCCCGACAGGGGGCGCGGAGACCCAGTACTTC

J: TRBJ1-1
D: .
V: TRBV5-4
size: .
CDR3: CASSWGAVTNTEAFF
DNA: TGTGCCAGCAGCTGGGGCGCGGTCACGAACACTGAAGCTTTCTTT

J: TRBJ2-7
D: TRBD2
V: TRBV5-4
size: .
CDR3: CASSGTSGRAREQYF
DNA: TGTGCCAGCAGCGGGACTAGCGGGAGGGCGAGAGAGCAGTACTTC

J: TRBJ1-1
D: .
V: TRBV4-1
size: .
CDR3: CASSLTVDTEAFF
DNA: TGCGCCAGCAGCCTGACAGTAGACACTGAAGCTTTCTTT

J: TRBJ1-3
D: .
V: TRBV7-6
size: .
CDR3: CASSPLPQGSGNTIYF
DNA: TGTGCCAGCAGCCCTCTGCCCCAGGGCTCTGGAAACACCATATATTTT

J: TRBJ2-7
D: TRBD2
V: TRBV4-2
size: .
CDR3: CASSQEATGGYYEQYF
DNA: TGTGCCAGCAGCCAAGAGGCAACGGGAGGATACTACGAGCAGTACTTC

J: TRBJ1-2
D: .
V: TRBV7-2
size: .
CDR3: CASSLTGMANYGYTF
DNA: TGTGCCAGCAGCCTAACCGGAATGGCTAACTATGGCTACACCTTC

J: TRBJ2-7
D: .
V: TRBV7-9
size: few
CDR3: CASSAVGYEQYF
DNA: TGTGCCAGCAGCGCCGTGGGGTACGAGCAGTACTTC

J: TRBJ2-3
D: TRBD2
V: TRBV27
size: .
CDR3: CASSQQPLAGVVTDTQYF
DNA: TGTGCCAGCAGCCAACAGCCCTTAGCGGGAGTCGTCACAGATACGCAGTATTTT

J: TRBJ2-1
D: .
V: TRBV7-9
size: .
CDR3: CATFRDTNGDEQFF
DNA: TGTGCCACGTTTCGGGACACCAACGGGGATGAGCAGTTCTTC

J: TRBJ2-3
D: .
V: TRBV21-1
size: .
CDR3: CASNPKNNATDTQYF
DNA: TGTGCCAGCAACCCTAAGAACAACGCCACAGATACGCAGTATTTT

J: TRBJ1-2
D: .
V: TRBV19
size: .
CDR3: CASSMGQVQDGYTF
DNA: TGTGCCAGTAGTATGGGGCAGGTACAGGATGGCTACACCTTC

J: TRBJ2-6
D: TRBD1
V: TRBV30
size: .
CDR3: CAWRRGQGVSGANVLTF
DNA: TGTGCCTGGAGGCGGGGACAGGGAGTCTCTGGGGCCAACGTCCTGACTTTC

J: TRBJ2-1
D: TRBD2
V: TRBV19
size: .
CDR3: CASSLLSGRADEQFF
DNA: TGTGCCAGTAGTCTACTTAGCGGGAGGGCCGATGAGCAGTTCTTC

J: TRBJ1-2
D: .
V: TRBV29-1
size: few
CDR3: CSVAGDANYGYTF
DNA: TGCAGCGTTGCAGGGGATGCTAACTATGGCTACACCTTC

J: TRBJ2-1
D: TRBD2
V: TRBV4-1
size: .
CDR3: CASSLSKLSGSRDEQFF
DNA: TGCGCCAGCAGCCTCTCGAAGCTTAGCGGGAGTAGGGATGAGCAGTTCTTC

J: TRBJ2-5
D: .
V: TRBV7-2
size: .
CDR3: CASSLIAREETQYF
DNA: TGTGCCAGCAGCTTAATCGCCAGGGAAGAGACCCAGTACTTC

J: TRBJ1-5
D: .
V: TRBV19
size: .
CDR3: CASSIGQAINQPQHF
DNA: TGTGCCAGTAGTATAGGACAGGCAATCAATCAGCCCCAGCATTTT

J: TRBJ2-7
D: TRBD2
V: TRBV7-2
size: once
CDR3: CASSRGLAGGEQYF
DNA: TGTGCCAGCAGCCGAGGTTTAGCGGGAGGCGAGCAGTACTTC

J: TRBJ1-3
D: .
V: TRBV6-5
size: .
CDR3: CASSWGSGNTIYF
DNA: TGTGCCAGCAGTTGGGGATCAGGAAACACCATATATTTT

J: TRBJ2-7
D: .
V: TRBV28
size: many
CDR3: CASSSPLEDGRYEQYF
DNA: TGTGCCAGCAGTTCCCCCCTGGAGGATGGGAGATACGAGCAGTACTTC

J: TRBJ2-7
D: .
V: TRBV7-2
size: .
CDR3: CASSFRQGDYEQYF
DNA: TGTGCCAGCAGCTTTCGGCAGGGCGACTACGAGCAGTACTTC

J: TRBJ2-2
D: TRBD1
V: TRBV27
size: .
CDR3: CASRSGGWDTGELFF
DNA: TGTGCCAGCAGATCAGGGGGCTGGGACACCGGGGAGCTGTTTTTT

J: TRBJ1-1
D: .
V: TRBV7-8
size: .
CDR3: CASSPYPLGGALNTEAFF
DNA: TGTGCCAGCAGCCCCTACCCCCTGGGTGGGGCACTGAACACTGAAGCTTTCTTT

J: TRBJ1-1
D: .
V: TRBV28
size: .
CDR3: CASSNWIENTEAFF
DNA: TGTGCCAGCAGTAACTGGATAGAGAACACTGAAGCTTTCTTT

J: TRBJ1-5
D: TRBD1
V: TRBV4-2
size: .
CDR3: CASSQNQAGTGEQPQHF
DNA: TGTGCCAGCAGCCAGAACCAGGCCGGGACAGGGGAACAGCCCCAGCATTTT

J: TRBJ2-1
D: .
V: TRBV5-4
size: .
CDR3: CASSASGSYNEQFF
DNA: TGTGCCAGCAGCGCGAGTGGGTCCTACAATGAGCAGTTCTTC

J: TRBJ2-2
D: .
V: TRBV7-2
size: .
CDR3: CASSLGGVRGAGELFF
DNA: TGTGCCAGCAGCTTAGGGGGAGTCAGGGGCGCCGGGGAGCTGTTTTTT

J: TRBJ2-6
D: .
V: TRBV25-1
size: .
CDR3: CASSDLGAVSGANVLTF
DNA: TGTGCCAGCAGTGACCTCGGGGCAGTCTCTGGGGCCAACGTCCTGACTTTC

J: TRBJ1-1
D: .
V: TRBV2
size: .
CDR3: CASSVRGADTEAFF
DNA: TGTGCCAGCAGTGTCAGGGGAGCGGACACTGAAGCTTTCTTT